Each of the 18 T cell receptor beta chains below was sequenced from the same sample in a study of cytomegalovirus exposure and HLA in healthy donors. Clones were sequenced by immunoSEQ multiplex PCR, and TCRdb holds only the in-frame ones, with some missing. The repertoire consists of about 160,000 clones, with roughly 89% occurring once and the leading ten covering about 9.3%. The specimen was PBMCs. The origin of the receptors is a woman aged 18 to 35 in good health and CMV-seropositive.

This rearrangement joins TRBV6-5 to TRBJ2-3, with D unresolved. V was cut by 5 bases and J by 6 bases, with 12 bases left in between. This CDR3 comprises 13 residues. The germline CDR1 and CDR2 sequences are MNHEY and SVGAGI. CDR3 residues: CASSANPSDTQYF. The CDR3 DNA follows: TGTGCCAGCAGTGCCAACCCTAGTGATACGCAGTATTTT.

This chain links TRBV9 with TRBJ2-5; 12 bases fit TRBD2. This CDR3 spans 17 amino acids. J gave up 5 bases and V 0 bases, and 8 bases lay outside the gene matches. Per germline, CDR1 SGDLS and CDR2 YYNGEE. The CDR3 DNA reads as TGTGCCAGCAGCGTAGATTGGGGACTAGCGGGTGGGGAGACCCAGTACTTC. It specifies CASSVDWGLAGGETQYF.

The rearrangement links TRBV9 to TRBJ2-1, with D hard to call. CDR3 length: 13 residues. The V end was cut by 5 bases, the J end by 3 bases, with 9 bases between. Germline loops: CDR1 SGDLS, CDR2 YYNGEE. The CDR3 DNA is TGTGCCAGCAGTCGACTGCTCTACAATGAGCAGTTCTTC. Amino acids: CASSRLLYNEQFF.

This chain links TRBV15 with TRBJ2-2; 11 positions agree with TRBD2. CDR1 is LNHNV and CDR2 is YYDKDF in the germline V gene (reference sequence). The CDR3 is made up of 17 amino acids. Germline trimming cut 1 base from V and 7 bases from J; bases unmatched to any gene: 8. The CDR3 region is CATSRVAGGPWDGELFF. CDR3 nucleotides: TGTGCCACCAGCAGAGTAGCGGGAGGGCCCTGGGACGGGGAGCTGTTTTTT.

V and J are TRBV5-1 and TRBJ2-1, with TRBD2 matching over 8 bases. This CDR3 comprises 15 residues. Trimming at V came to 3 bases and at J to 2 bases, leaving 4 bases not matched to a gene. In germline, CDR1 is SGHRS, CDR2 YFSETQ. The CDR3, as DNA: TGCGCCAGCAGCTCACTAGCGGAAGCCTACAATGAGCAGTTCTTC. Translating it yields CASSSLAEAYNEQFF.

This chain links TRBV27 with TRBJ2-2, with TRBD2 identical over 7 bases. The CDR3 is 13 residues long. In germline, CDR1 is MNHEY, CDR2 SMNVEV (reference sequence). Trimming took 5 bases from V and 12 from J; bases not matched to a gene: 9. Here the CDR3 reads CASSGWREGKLFF. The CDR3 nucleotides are TGTGCCAGCAGTGGGTGGAGGGAGGGCAAGCTGTTTTTT.

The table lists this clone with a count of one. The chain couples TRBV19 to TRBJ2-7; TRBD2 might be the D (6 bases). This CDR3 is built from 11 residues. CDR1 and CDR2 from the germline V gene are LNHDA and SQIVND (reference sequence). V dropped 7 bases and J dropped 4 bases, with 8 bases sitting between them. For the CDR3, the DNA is TGTGCCAGTAAGGAGGGATACGAGCAGTACTTC. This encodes CASKEGYEQYF.

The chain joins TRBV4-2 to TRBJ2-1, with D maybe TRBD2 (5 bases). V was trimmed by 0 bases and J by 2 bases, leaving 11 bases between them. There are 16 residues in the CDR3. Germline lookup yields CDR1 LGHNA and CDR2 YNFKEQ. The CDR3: CASSQDLAPTYNEQFF. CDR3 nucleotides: TGTGCCAGCAGCCAAGATTTAGCGCCGACCTACAATGAGCAGTTCTTC.

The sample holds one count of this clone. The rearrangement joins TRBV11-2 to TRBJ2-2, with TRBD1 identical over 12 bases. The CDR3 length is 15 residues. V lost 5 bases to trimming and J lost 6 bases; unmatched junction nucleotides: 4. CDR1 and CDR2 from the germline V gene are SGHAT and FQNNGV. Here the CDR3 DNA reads TGTGCCAGCAGCCGGGACAGGGGGCGGGCCGGGGAGCTGTTTTTT. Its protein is CASSRDRGRAGELFF.

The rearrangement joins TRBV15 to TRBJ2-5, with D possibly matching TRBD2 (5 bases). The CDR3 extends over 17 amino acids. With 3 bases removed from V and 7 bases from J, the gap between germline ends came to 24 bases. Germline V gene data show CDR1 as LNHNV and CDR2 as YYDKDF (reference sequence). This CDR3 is CATSSSRSVLEAGTQYF. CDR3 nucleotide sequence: TGTGCCACCAGCAGTTCCCGGTCGGTGCTGGAGGCGGGGACCCAGTACTTC.

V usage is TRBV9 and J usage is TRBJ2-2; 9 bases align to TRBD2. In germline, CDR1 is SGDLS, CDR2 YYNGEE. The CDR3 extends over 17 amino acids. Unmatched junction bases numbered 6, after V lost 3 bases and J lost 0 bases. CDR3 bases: TGTGCCAGCAGCGCTAGCGGGGACCCCTCGAACACCGGGGAGCTGTTTTTT. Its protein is CASSASGDPSNTGELFF.

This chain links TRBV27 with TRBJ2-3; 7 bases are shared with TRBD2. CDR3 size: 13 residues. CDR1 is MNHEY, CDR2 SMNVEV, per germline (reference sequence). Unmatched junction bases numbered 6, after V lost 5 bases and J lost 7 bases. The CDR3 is CASSIIAGHTQYF. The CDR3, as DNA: TGTGCCAGCAGTATCATAGCGGGCCATACGCAGTATTTT.

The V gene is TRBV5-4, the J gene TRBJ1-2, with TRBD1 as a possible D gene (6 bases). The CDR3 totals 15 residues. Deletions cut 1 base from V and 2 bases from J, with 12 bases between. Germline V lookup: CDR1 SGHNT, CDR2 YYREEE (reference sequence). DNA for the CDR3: TGTGCCAGCAGCTTGTGGCGGACAGTCAACTATGGCTACACCTTC. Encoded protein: CASSLWRTVNYGYTF.

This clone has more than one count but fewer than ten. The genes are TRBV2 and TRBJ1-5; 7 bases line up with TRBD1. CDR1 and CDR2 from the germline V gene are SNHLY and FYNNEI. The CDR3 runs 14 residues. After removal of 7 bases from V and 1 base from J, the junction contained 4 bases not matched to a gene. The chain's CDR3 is CASMGQMSNQPQHF. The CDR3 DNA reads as TGTGCCAGCATGGGACAGATGAGCAATCAGCCCCAGCATTTT.

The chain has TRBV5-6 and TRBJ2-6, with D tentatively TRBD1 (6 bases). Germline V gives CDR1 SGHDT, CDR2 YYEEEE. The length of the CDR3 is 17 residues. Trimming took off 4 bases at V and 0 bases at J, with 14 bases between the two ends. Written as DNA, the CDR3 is TGTGCCAGCAGCCTCCCTAGGGGGAACTCTGGGGCCAACGTCCTGACTTTC. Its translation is CASSLPRGNSGANVLTF.

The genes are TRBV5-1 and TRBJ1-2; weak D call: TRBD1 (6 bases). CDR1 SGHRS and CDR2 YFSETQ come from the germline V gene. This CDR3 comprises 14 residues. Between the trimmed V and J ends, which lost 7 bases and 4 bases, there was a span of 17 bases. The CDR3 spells CASRSGTTTYGYTF. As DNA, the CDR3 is TGCGCCAGCCGCTCCGGGACAACCACCTATGGCTACACCTTC. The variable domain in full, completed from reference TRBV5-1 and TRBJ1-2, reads KAGVTQTPRYLIKTRGQQVTLSCSPISGHRSVSWYQQTPGQGLQFLFEYFSETQRNKGNFPGRFSGRQFSNSRSEMNVSTLELGDSALYLCASRSGTTTYGYTFGSGTRLTVV.

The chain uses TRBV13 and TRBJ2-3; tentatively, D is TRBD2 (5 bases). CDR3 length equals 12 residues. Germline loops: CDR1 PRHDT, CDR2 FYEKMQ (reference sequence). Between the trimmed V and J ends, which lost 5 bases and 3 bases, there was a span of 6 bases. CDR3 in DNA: TGTGCCAGCAGCCGGGAAACAGATACGCAGTATTTT. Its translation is CASSRETDTQYF.

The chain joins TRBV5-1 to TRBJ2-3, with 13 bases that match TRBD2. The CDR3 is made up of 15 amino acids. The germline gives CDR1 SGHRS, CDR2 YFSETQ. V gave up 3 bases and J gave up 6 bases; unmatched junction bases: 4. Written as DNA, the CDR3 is TGCGCCAGCAGCTGGGCACTAGCGGGAGGGGATACGCAGTATTTT. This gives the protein CASSWALAGGDTQYF.